The sequence of this T cell receptor beta chain was determined in a study of blood T cell repertoires in COVID-19. The wider study: Material from acute and convalescent COVID-19 was sourced from the United States, Italy and Spain. The analysed material was cDNA or gDNA that came from T cells, B-cell-depleted T cells, or PBMCs.

CDR3 length: 16 residues. V lost 5 bases, J lost 7 bases, and 8 bases stayed unmatched. Germline CDR1 and CDR2: LNHDA and SQIVND (reference sequence). Source study methods: Quantification of nucleated cells was approximated via reference gene primer amplification. Clones were sequenced by immunoSEQ multiplex PCR, and TCRdb holds only the in-frame ones, with some missing. That table is the source of V, J and clone size, and D and trimming were worked out from the DNA. The table lists tens of thousands of clones, under 90% of them singletons, with about 12% in the top ten. The chain links TRBV19 to TRBJ2-2; 12 positions agree with TRBD1. The sequenced material came from peripheral blood. The source of this sequence is a man aged 70 or older with acute or convalescent COVID-19. Here the CDR3 reads CASSRAGQGAVGELFF. CDR3 sequence (DNA): TGTGCCAGTAGTCGGGCGGGACAGGGGGCCGTCGGGGAGCTGTTTTTT.